This T cell receptor (beta chain) stems from a study of OX40 agonist ivuxolimab in advanced cancers. Whole-study context: Ivuxolimab is a fully human IgG2 antibody that activates OX40 (CD134).

CDR1 SGHRS and CDR2 YFSETQ come from the germline V gene. Trimming removed 2 bases from V and 3 bases from J, with 14 bases in between. CDR3 size: 15 residues. Assay: immunoSEQ multiplex PCR; the TCRdb copy retains only in-frame clones and omits some. This sample carries 80,000 or so clones, less than 95% of them seen once, and the ten largest clones take approximately 1.8%. The sample was CD4+ or CD8+ T cells sorted from blood, taken in a trial of the OX40 agonist ivuxolimab. The chain joins TRBV5-1 to TRBJ1-2; D might be TRBD1 (5 bases). The source of this sequence is an adult with an advanced solid tumor such as melanoma, head and neck, liver or kidney cancer. The CDR3 DNA is TGCGCCAGCAGCTTTGGAAACAGGTTTCACTATGGCTACACCTTC. Amino acids: CASSFGNRFHYGYTF.